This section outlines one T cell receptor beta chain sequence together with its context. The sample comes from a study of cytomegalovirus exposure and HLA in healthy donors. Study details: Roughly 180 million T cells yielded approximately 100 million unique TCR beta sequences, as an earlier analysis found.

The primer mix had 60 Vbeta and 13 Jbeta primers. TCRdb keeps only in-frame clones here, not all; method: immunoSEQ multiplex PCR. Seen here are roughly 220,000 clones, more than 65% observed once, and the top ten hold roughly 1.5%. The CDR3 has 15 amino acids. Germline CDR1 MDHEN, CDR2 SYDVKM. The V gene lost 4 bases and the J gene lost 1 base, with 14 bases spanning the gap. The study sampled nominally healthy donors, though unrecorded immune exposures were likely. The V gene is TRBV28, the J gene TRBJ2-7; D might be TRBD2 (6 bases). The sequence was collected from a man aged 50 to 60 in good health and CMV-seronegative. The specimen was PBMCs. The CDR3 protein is CASSSPGLQSYEQYF. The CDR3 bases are TGTGCCAGCAGTTCCCCGGGACTGCAATCCTACGAGCAGTACTTC.